What follows are 26 T cell receptor beta chains derived from one specimen sequenced in a study of blood T cell repertoires in COVID-19. Using immunoSEQ multiplex PCR, the repertoire was profiled, and TCRdb retains in-frame clones only, with some absent. The sample holds about 220,000 clones, around 80% seen once. The sequenced sample consisted of peripheral blood. The receptors come from an older woman who had recovered from COVID-19.

The chain joins TRBV27 to TRBJ2-1, with 8 positions matching TRBD1. J was trimmed by 7 bases and V by 4 bases; bases with no gene match: 9. The V gene's germline CDR1 is MNHEY and CDR2 SMNVEV (reference sequence). CDR3 size: 15 residues. The CDR3 sequence: CASSYRTGKGNEQFF. The CDR3 DNA is TGTGCCAGCAGTTACCGGACAGGGAAAGGGAATGAGCAGTTCTTC.

This chain joins TRBV5-5 and TRBJ2-7; 8 bases match TRBD1. The ends lost 3 bases at V and 3 bases at J; junction bases unmatched: 8. The CDR3 loop spans 15 amino acids. From germline, CDR1 is SGHKS and CDR2 YYEKEE (reference sequence). The CDR3 spells CASSSGQGRIYEQYF. The CDR3 nucleotides read TGTGCCAGCAGCTCAGGACAGGGCCGAATCTACGAGCAGTACTTC.

This clone was counted once. The rearrangement links TRBV19 to TRBJ1-2; 7 positions match TRBD1. V lost 6 bases, J lost 2 bases, and 6 bases stayed unmatched. The CDR3 is 14 residues long. Looked up from germline, CDR1 is LNHDA and CDR2 is SQIVND (reference sequence). CDR3: CASRDRDPNYGYTF. The CDR3 bases are TGTGCCAGTAGAGACAGGGACCCAAACTATGGCTACACCTTC.

V is TRBV7-2 and J is TRBJ2-5; 7 bases align to TRBD2. The CDR3 covers 12 residues. With V trimmed by 0 bases and J by 10 bases, 2 bases remained unmatched. CDR1 is SGHTA, CDR2 FQGNSA, per germline. Here the CDR3 DNA reads TGTGCCAGCAGCTTAGCCGGGACTAACCAGTACTTC. Its translation is CASSLAGTNQYF.

The chain uses TRBV5-8 and TRBJ1-2, with D hard to call. The germline CDR1 and CDR2 sequences are SGHTS and YDEGEE. The CDR3 covers 13 residues. The ends were cut back, 0 bases at V and 7 bases at J, with 10 bases in the middle. The CDR3 is CASSLVDGSGYTF. CDR3 DNA sequence: TGTGCCAGCAGCTTGGTCGACGGGTCTGGCTACACCTTC. Full variable domain (remainder filled in from reference TRBV5-8 and TRBJ1-2): EAGVTQSPTHLIKTRGQQATLRCSPISGHTSVYWYQQALGLGLQFLLWYDEGEERNRGNFPPRFSGRQFPNYSSELNVNALELEDSALYLCASSLVDGSGYTFGSGTRLTVV.

The chain uses TRBV19 and TRBJ1-1; 10 bases map to TRBD1. This CDR3 is built from 13 residues. V was clipped by 5 bases and J by 4 bases; unmatched bases: 1. Germline lookup yields CDR1 LNHDA and CDR2 SQIVND (reference sequence). CDR3 protein: CASSRQGATEAFF. The CDR3 DNA reads TGTGCCAGTAGTCGACAGGGGGCCACTGAAGCTTTCTTT.

V is TRBV11-3 and J is TRBJ2-1, with 8 nucleotides matching TRBD2. The CDR3 extends over 16 amino acids. J was trimmed by 7 bases and V by 0 bases; bases with no gene match: 8. Germline V gene lookup returns CDR1 SGHNT and CDR2 YENEEA. CDR3 amino acids: CASSLDTTGGLNEQFF. DNA of the CDR3: TGTGCCAGCAGCTTAGATACTACGGGGGGGCTTAATGAGCAGTTCTTC. Combining the CDR3 with reference TRBV11-3 and TRBJ2-1 gives the whole variable domain EAGVVQSPRYKIIEKKQPVAFWCNPISGHNTLYWYLQNLGQGPELLIRYENEEAVDDSQLPKDRFSAERLKGVDSTLKIQPAELGDSAVYLCASSLDTTGGLNEQFFGPGTRLTVL.

The V call is TRBV9, the J call TRBJ2-2, with D tentatively TRBD1 (6 bases). In germline, CDR1 is SGDLS, CDR2 YYNGEE. V was shortened by 3 bases and J by 0 bases, with 15 bases between the two germline ends. The CDR3 is 17 residues long. The CDR3: CASSAISGTPNTGELFF. CDR3 DNA sequence: TGTGCCAGCAGCGCCATTTCCGGGACACCGAACACCGGGGAGCTGTTTTTT.

The gene calls are TRBV6-5 and TRBJ2-7; weak D call: TRBD2 (5 bases). The V gene lost 6 bases and the J gene lost 5 bases, with 14 bases spanning the gap. The CDR3 contains 13 residues. Germline-derived CDR1 and CDR2 are MNHEY and SVGAGI. In DNA, the CDR3 is TGTGCCAGCAGCCGGGGATTCACCCACGAGCAGTACTTC. Protein sequence: CASSRGFTHEQYF.

The V and J genes are TRBV15 and TRBJ2-1; 8 bases align to TRBD2. Trimming took 5 bases from V and 4 from J; bases not matched to a gene: 13. Germline CDR1 LNHNV, CDR2 YYDKDF (reference sequence). There are 17 residues in the CDR3. This chain's CDR3 is CATSGTVRGGKYNEQFF. The DNA of the CDR3 is TGTGCCACCAGCGGAACCGTACGGGGGGGAAAATACAATGAGCAGTTCTTC. The variable domain in full, completed from reference TRBV15 and TRBJ2-1, reads DAMVIQNPRYQVTQFGKPVTLSCSQTLNHNVMYWYQQKSSQAPKLLFHYYDKDFNNEADTPDNFQSRRPNTSFCFLDIRSPGLGDTAMYLCATSGTVRGGKYNEQFFGPGTRLTVL.

J is TRBJ2-3 and V is TRBV7-3; TRBD2 matches 9 bases. The CDR3 contains 16 residues. Germline trimming cut 5 bases from V and 4 bases from J; bases unmatched to any gene: 10. Germline CDR1 is SGHTA and CDR2 is FQGTGA. CDR3 DNA: TGTGCCAGCAGCCACGGGAATAGCGGGAGCTCAGATACGCAGTATTTT. Translation: CASSHGNSGSSDTQYF. Full variable domain (missing parts from reference TRBV7-3 and TRBJ2-3): GAGVSQTPSNKVTEKGKYVELRCDPISGHTALYWYRQSLGQGPEFLIYFQGTGAADDSGLPNDRFFAVRPEGSVSTLKIQRTERGDSAVYLCASSHGNSGSSDTQYFGPGTRLTVL.

The rearrangement joins TRBV6-2 or TRBV6-3 to TRBJ1-1; D unresolved. Germline assignment: CDR1 MNHEY and CDR2 SVGEGT. CDR3 size: 14 residues. Trimming cost V 2 bases and J 4 bases, with 11 bases left between them. The chain's CDR3 is CASSYRRRGTEAFF. CDR3 nucleotide sequence: TGTGCCAGCAGTTACAGAAGACGGGGCACTGAAGCTTTCTTT.

This chain connects TRBV24-1 to TRBJ2-1, with D perhaps TRBD2 (7 bases). CDR1 is KGHDR and CDR2 is SFDVKD in the germline V gene. V lost 4 bases and J 4 bases, leaving 16 bases between the germline ends. This CDR3 has 16 residues. The CDR3 spells CATSDATGGHYNEQFF. CDR3 DNA: TGTGCCACCAGTGACGCGACGGGGGGACATTACAATGAGCAGTTCTTC.

This chain joins TRBV21-1 and TRBJ2-1; no check of the table's D call, TRBD1, against the DNA was made. TRBV21-1 represents a pseudogene. The CDR3 consists of 12 residues. In nucleotides, the CDR3 is TGTGCCAGCAGCAAAGTCCCCAGTGAGCAGTTCTTC. Protein product: CASSKVPSEQFF.

The V call is TRBV30, the J call TRBJ1-1, with D possibly being TRBD1 (6 bases). Germline CDR1 and CDR2: GTSNPN and SVGIG (reference sequence). The CDR3 is 13 amino acids. V was clipped by 5 bases and J by 0 bases, with 10 bases between them. The CDR3 sequence: CAWGGHLNTEAFF. CDR3 in DNA: TGTGCCTGGGGGGGACACCTGAACACTGAAGCTTTCTTT.

The chain recombines TRBV9 with TRBJ1-2; possible D gene TRBD1, 5 bases. CDR3 length equals 21 residues. The V end lost 3 bases, the J end lost 0 bases, and 30 bases lay between the germline ends. Germline V gene sequence: CDR1 SGDLS, CDR2 YYNGEE. The CDR3 here is CASSAGASGVNRNPPNYGYTF. CDR3 nucleotide sequence: TGTGCCAGCAGCGCGGGTGCTTCGGGGGTCAATCGGAATCCCCCTAACTATGGCTACACCTTC.

The chain is built from TRBV5-1 and TRBJ2-3; TRBD1 might be the D (6 bases). Germline V lookup: CDR1 SGHRS, CDR2 YFSETQ. Trimming removed 4 bases at V and 9 bases at J, with 15 bases between. The CDR3 is 13 residues long. The chain's CDR3 is CASSGGYGVTQYF. Here the CDR3 DNA reads TGCGCCAGCAGCGGGGGCTACGGGGTGACGCAGTATTTT. The variable domain in full, with the rest retrieved from reference TRBV5-1 and TRBJ2-3, is KAGVTQTPRYLIKTRGQQVTLSCSPISGHRSVSWYQQTPGQGLQFLFEYFSETQRNKGNFPGRFSGRQFSNSRSEMNVSTLELGDSALYLCASSGGYGVTQYFGPGTRLTVL.

This chain connects TRBV6-5 to TRBJ1-2; perhaps TRBD1 as D (6 bases). The CDR3 contains 13 residues. Trimming left V 6 bases short and J 7 bases short, with 15 bases between. Per germline, CDR1 MNHEY and CDR2 SVGAGI. The CDR3 loop is CASRSQGRGGYTF. The DNA of the CDR3 is TGTGCCAGCAGGTCCCAGGGGCGCGGTGGCTACACCTTC.

The rearrangement uses TRBV9 and TRBJ2-1; 12 nucleotides match TRBD2. V lost 4 bases to trimming and J lost 6 bases; unmatched junction nucleotides: 11. Germline V gene data show CDR1 as SGDLS and CDR2 as YYNGEE. The CDR3 is made up of 17 amino acids. The CDR3 region has the DNA TGTGCCAGCAGCACCACAAGACTAGCGGGGGACGGCAATGAGCAGTTCTTC. It translates to CASSTTRLAGDGNEQFF.

The V and J genes are TRBV30 and TRBJ2-7, with TRBD1 matching over 9 bases. With 3 bases clipped from V and 5 bases from J, the junction kept 5 bases outside the gene matches. Per the germline V gene, CDR1 is GTSNPN and CDR2 is SVGIG (reference sequence). This CDR3 has 13 residues. The CDR3 protein is CAWSWTGDDEQYF. CDR3 nucleotide sequence: TGTGCCTGGAGCTGGACAGGGGACGACGAGCAGTACTTC.

This sequence joins TRBV25-1 and TRBJ1-1, with D possibly being TRBD1 (6 bases). The germline V gene has CDR1 MGHDK and CDR2 SYGVNS. V lost 4 bases and J lost 2, with 8 bases in between. CDR3 length equals 13 residues. CDR3: CASSGQVNTEAFF. As DNA, the CDR3 is TGTGCCAGCAGTGGACAGGTAAACACTGAAGCTTTCTTT.

The chain uses TRBV3-1 (or the pseudogene TRBV3-2) and TRBJ2-3; 10 nucleotides match TRBD2. Germline assignment: CDR1 LGHDT and CDR2 YNNKEL (reference sequence). V lost 3 bases and J lost 2; bases outside the gene matches: 8. CDR3 length: 17 residues. The CDR3 here is CASSHGSGGTVTDTQYF. CDR3 DNA: TGTGCCAGCAGCCATGGTAGCGGGGGGACCGTCACAGATACGCAGTATTTT.

The chain recombines TRBV11-2 with TRBJ2-3; D is unclear. The CDR3 consists of 14 residues. The germline V gene has CDR1 SGHAT and CDR2 FQNNGV. V was shortened by 4 bases and J by 0 bases, with 8 bases between the two germline ends. The CDR3 bases are TGTGCCAGCAGCTCCCGTTTGAGCACAGATACGCAGTATTTT. Its protein is CASSSRLSTDTQYF. The full variable domain, in which reference TRBV11-2 and TRBJ2-3 provide the parts outside the CDR3, is EAGVAQSPRYKIIEKRQSVAFWCNPISGHATLYWYQQILGQGPKLLIQFQNNGVVDDSQLPKDRFSAERLKGVDSTLKIQPAKLEDSAVYLCASSSRLSTDTQYFGPGTRLTVL.

The V and J genes are TRBV24-1 and TRBJ2-2; D is perhaps TRBD2 (6 bases). This CDR3 comprises 14 residues. V lost 3 bases to trimming and J lost 6 bases, with 10 bases between them. Germline V gene sequence: CDR1 KGHDR, CDR2 SFDVKD. The CDR3 reads CATSDSGLPGELFF. The CDR3 nucleotides read TGTGCCACCAGTGATAGCGGGCTACCCGGGGAGCTGTTTTTT.

V usage is TRBV9 and J usage is TRBJ1-1, with D perhaps TRBD1 (6 bases). The V end was cut by 2 bases, the J end by 1 base, with 12 bases between. The CDR3 consists of 15 residues. Germline V gene sequence: CDR1 SGDLS, CDR2 YYNGEE. CDR3 DNA: TGTGCCAGCAGCGTTGGGGGCAGTTGGAACACTGAAGCTTTCTTT. This translates into CASSVGGSWNTEAFF.

The chain uses TRBV12-3 or TRBV12-4 and TRBJ1-1; D is ambiguous. Trimming pared 1 base from V and 4 bases from J, leaving 7 bases between. The CDR3 loop spans 13 amino acids. The CDR3 DNA reads as TGTGCCAGCAGTTTAGTTAGCGGCACTGAAGCTTTCTTT. Protein product: CASSLVSGTEAFF.